This is a list of T cell receptor beta chains from one sample in a study of shared clonotypes between healthy human individuals. Generated by immunoSEQ multiplex PCR, the TCRdb table keeps only in-frame clones and is missing some. The table records approximately 2,300,000 clones, 92% of them present only once. Sequencing input: naive CD4+ T cells from PBMCs. The receptors come from a man aged 18 to 30 in good health. Some clones in this sample may be carry-over from other donors' samples. Both conserved end residues are part of each CDR3. D genes are given only for firm matches. The size entry is marked missing in some rows and otherwise reads once, few, many or a size class.

V: TRBV5-6; size: .; J: TRBJ1-2; D: .; DNA: TGTGCCAGCAGCTTGTACCAGGGGAAATTCTATGGCTACACCTTC; CDR3: CASSLYQGKFYGYTF
V: TRBV28; size: .; J: TRBJ2-5; D: .; DNA: TGTGCCAGCAGACCCGGGCTCAAAGAGACCCAGTACTTC; CDR3: CASRPGLKETQYF
V: TRBV18; size: once; J: TRBJ1-5; D: TRBD1; DNA: TGTGCCAGCTCACGAGGACAGGGGAACAATCAGCCCCAGCATTTT; CDR3: CASSRGQGNNQPQHF
V: TRBV6-1; size: .; J: TRBJ2-1; D: .; DNA: TGTGCCAGCAGTGACCGAGGACAGAGCTCCTACAATGAGCAGTTCTTC; CDR3: CASSDRGQSSYNEQFF
V: TRBV29-1; size: .; J: TRBJ1-1; D: TRBD1; DNA: TGCAGCGTACAGGGGAGTGGGGGCACTGAAGCTTTCTTT; CDR3: CSVQGSGGTEAFF
V: TRBV6-1; size: .; J: TRBJ1-1; D: .; DNA: TGTGCCAGCAGTAGGAAAGGAACGAACACTGAAGCTTTCTTT; CDR3: CASSRKGTNTEAFF
V: TRBV27; size: .; J: TRBJ2-1; D: .; DNA: TGTGCCAGCAGTTGGCGGGGAAGGGGTGAAGATGAGCAGTTCTTC; CDR3: CASSWRGRGEDEQFF
V: TRBV29-1; size: .; J: TRBJ2-2; D: .; DNA: TGCAGCGTTGTTGTGAGTGTGACAGGCGGGGCCGGGGAGCTGTTTTTT; CDR3: CSVVVSVTGGAGELFF
V: TRBV7-9; size: .; J: TRBJ1-2; D: .; DNA: TGTGCCAGCAGCCACCTCGGGGGGCTTGGCTACACCTTC; CDR3: CASSHLGGLGYTF
V: TRBV15; size: .; J: TRBJ2-5; D: .; DNA: TGTGCCACCAGCAGGGGCGGAACCCCTAAAGAGACCCAGTACTTC; CDR3: CATSRGGTPKETQYF
V: TRBV18; size: .; J: TRBJ1-1; D: TRBD1; DNA: TGTGCCAGCTCACTAGGACAGGCCGGGGCCACTGAAGCTTTCTTT; CDR3: CASSLGQAGATEAFF
V: TRBV5-1; size: .; J: TRBJ1-1; D: .; DNA: TGCGCCAGCAGCTTTGCGGGTACCGGTCTGAACACTGAAGCTTTCTTT; CDR3: CASSFAGTGLNTEAFF
V: TRBV4-1; size: .; J: TRBJ2-1; D: TRBD2; DNA: TGCGCCAGCAGCCAAGAACCTAGCGGCTACAATGAGCAGTTCTTC; CDR3: CASSQEPSGYNEQFF
V: TRBV19; size: .; J: TRBJ2-6; D: .; DNA: TGTGCCAGTAGCACCGAGGTACAGAGCCCCCCTGGGGCCAACGTCCTGACTTTC; CDR3: CASSTEVQSPPGANVLTF
V: TRBV11-2; size: .; J: TRBJ2-3; D: TRBD2; DNA: TGTGCCAGCAGCACCGGGACTAGCGGGACTACAGATACGCAGTATTTT; CDR3: CASSTGTSGTTDTQYF
V: TRBV18; size: .; J: TRBJ2-7; D: .; DNA: TGTGCCAGCTCACTAAGGGCGCCCACTAGTTCCTACGAGCAGTACTTC; CDR3: CASSLRAPTSSYEQYF
V: TRBV28; size: .; J: TRBJ2-7; D: .; DNA: TGTGCCAGCACCTCGGGTGGGCCCTACGAGCAGTACTTC; CDR3: CASTSGGPYEQYF
V: TRBV11-3; size: .; J: TRBJ2-1; D: .; DNA: TGTGCCAGCAGCCGAGGGACTAATGAGCAGTTCTTC; CDR3: CASSRGTNEQFF
V: TRBV7-2; size: .; J: TRBJ1-1; D: .; DNA: TGTGCCAGCAGCTTACAGTGGCTTGGGGGTCGAAACACTGAAGCTTTCTTT; CDR3: CASSLQWLGGRNTEAFF
V: TRBV6-1; size: few; J: TRBJ1-1; D: TRBD1; DNA: TGTGCCAGCAGTCCTCAGGTGGACAGGGAACTCTTT; CDR3: CASSPQVDRELF
V: TRBV5-4; size: .; J: TRBJ2-3; D: .; DNA: TGTGCCAGCAGCTCAACGGGATCCACAGATACGCAGTATTTT; CDR3: CASSSTGSTDTQYF
V: TRBV5-1; size: .; J: TRBJ1-3; D: TRBD1; DNA: TGCGCCAGCAGCAGGGGGACTGGGACAGAACTTTCTGGAAACACCATATATTTT; CDR3: CASSRGTGTELSGNTIYF
V: TRBV7-2; size: .; J: TRBJ2-2; D: .; DNA: TGTGCCAGCAGCTCGCCCGTCCGGAGGTGGGGCACCGGGGAGCTGTTTTTT; CDR3: CASSSPVRRWGTGELFF
V: TRBV28; size: .; J: TRBJ1-5; D: .; DNA: TGTGCCAGCAGCCCCGGGGGCTCTCCCAATCAGCCCCAGCATTTT; CDR3: CASSPGGSPNQPQHF
V: TRBV7-9; size: .; J: TRBJ1-1; D: .; DNA: TGTGCCAGCAGCAGGGGAGGGATTGAAGCTTTCTTT; CDR3: CASSRGGIEAFF
V: TRBV15; size: .; J: TRBJ1-5; D: TRBD1; DNA: TGTGCCACCAGCAGTTTCGACAGGGTTATGAATCAGCCCCAGCATTTT; CDR3: CATSSFDRVMNQPQHF
V: TRBV7-2; size: .; J: TRBJ2-1; D: TRBD2; DNA: TGTGCCAGCACCCCCCCGGGACTAGCGCCCCATGAGCAGTTCTTC; CDR3: CASTPPGLAPHEQFF
V: TRBV11-2; size: .; J: TRBJ2-3; D: .; DNA: TGTGCCAGCAGCTTAGTCGGACACAACACAGATACGCAGTATTTT; CDR3: CASSLVGHNTDTQYF
V: TRBV19; size: .; J: TRBJ1-1; D: .; DNA: TGTGCCAGTAGGAGACCGCTGAACACTGAAGCTTTCTTT; CDR3: CASRRPLNTEAFF
V: TRBV7-7; size: .; J: TRBJ2-1; D: TRBD2; DNA: TGTGCCAGCAGCCCTAAGGGGGGACTAGGGGGCAATGAGCAGTTCTTC; CDR3: CASSPKGGLGGNEQFF
V: TRBV9; size: .; J: TRBJ1-5; D: .; DNA: TGTGCCAGCAGCCTAAGGCGGCCGGGGCGCCAACAGCCCCAGCATTTT; CDR3: CASSLRRPGRQQPQHF
V: TRBV6-1; size: .; J: TRBJ2-7; D: .; DNA: TGTGCCAGCAGACAAAACGAACAGGGTTCCTACGAGCAGTACTTC; CDR3: CASRQNEQGSYEQYF
V: TRBV19; size: .; J: TRBJ2-7; D: TRBD2; DNA: TGTGCCAGTAGTAGGAGAGCGGGAGGCCTCAGCTCCTACGAGCAGTACTTC; CDR3: CASSRRAGGLSSYEQYF